This T cell receptor (beta chain) was found in a study of beta chain features in type 1 diabetes. Study summary: Across the samples, approximately 98,000,000 sorted cells were examined in total.

Study outcomes and limitations: Cells with high TCR expression could be over-represented when cDNA is sequenced.

Since all of the isolated RNA was reverse transcribed, expressed TCRB transcripts were what got sequenced. The table came from immunoSEQ multiplex PCR; TCRdb's copy has only in-frame clones and leaves some out. The sample holds under 450,000 clones, approximately 15% seen once. V was pared by 1 base and J by 8 bases, with 8 bases of the junction left unmatched. CDR1 and CDR2 (germline): SGHTA, FQGNSA. The CDR3 is 15 residues long. This clone was seen a few times. The antigen remains unidentified. This TCR derives from a man younger than 40 in good health. Sequencing was carried out using naive CD4+ T cells from blood. The chain has TRBV7-2 and TRBJ1-2, with 9 bases lining up with TRBD1. The chain's CDR3 is CASSLVYRDRDGYTF. CDR3 sequence (DNA): TGTGCCAGCAGCTTAGTTTACCGGGACAGGGACGGCTACACCTTC.